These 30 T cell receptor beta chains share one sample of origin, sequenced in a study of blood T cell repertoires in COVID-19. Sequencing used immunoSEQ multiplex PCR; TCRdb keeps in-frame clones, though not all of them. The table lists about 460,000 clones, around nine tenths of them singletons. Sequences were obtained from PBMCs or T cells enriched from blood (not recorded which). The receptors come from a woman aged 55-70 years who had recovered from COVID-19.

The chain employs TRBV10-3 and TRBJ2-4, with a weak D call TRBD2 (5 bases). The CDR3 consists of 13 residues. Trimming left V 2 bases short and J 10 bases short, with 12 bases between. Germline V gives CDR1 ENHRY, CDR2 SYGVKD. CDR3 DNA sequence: TGTGCCATCAGTGAGGCGGGCACCCCAATTCAGTACTTC. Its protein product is CAISEAGTPIQYF.

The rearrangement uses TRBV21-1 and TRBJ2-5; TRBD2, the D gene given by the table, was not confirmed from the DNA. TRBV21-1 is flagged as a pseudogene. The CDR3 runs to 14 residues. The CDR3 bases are TGTGCCAGCAGCAAAGCCCCCTACCAAGAGACCCAGTACTTC. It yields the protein CASSKAPYQETQYF.

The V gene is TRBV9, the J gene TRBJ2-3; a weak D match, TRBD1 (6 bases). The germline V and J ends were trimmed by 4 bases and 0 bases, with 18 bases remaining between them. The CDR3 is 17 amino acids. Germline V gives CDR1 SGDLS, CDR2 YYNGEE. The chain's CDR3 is CASSTPYRVKSTDTQYF. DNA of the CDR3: TGTGCCAGCAGCACGCCCTACAGGGTGAAGAGCACAGATACGCAGTATTTT.

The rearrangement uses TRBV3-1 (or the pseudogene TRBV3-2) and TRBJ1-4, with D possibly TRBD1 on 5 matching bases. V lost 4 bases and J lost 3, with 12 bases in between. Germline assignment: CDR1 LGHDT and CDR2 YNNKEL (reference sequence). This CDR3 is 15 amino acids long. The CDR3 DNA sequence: TGTGCCAGCAGCCGGCCGGGGGGGGCTAATGAAAAACTGTTTTTT. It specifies CASSRPGGANEKLFF.

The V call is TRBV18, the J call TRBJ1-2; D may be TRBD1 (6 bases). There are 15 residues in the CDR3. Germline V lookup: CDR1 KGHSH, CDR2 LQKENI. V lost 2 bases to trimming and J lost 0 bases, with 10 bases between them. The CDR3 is CASSPRGSPNYGYTF. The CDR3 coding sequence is TGTGCCAGCTCACCAAGGGGGTCGCCTAACTATGGCTACACCTTC. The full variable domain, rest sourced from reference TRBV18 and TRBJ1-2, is NAGVMQNPRHLVRRRGQEARLRCSPMKGHSHVYWYRQLPEEGLKFMVYLQKENIIDESGMPKERFSAEFPKEGPSILRIQQVVRGDSAAYFCASSPRGSPNYGYTFGSGTRLTVV.

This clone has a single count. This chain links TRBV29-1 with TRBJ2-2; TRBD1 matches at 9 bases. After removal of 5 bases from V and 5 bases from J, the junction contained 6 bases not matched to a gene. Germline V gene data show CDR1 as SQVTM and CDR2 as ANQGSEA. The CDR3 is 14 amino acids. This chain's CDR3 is CSVRGQGMTGELFF. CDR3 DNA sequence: TGCAGCGTTAGGGGACAGGGAATGACCGGGGAGCTGTTTTTT.

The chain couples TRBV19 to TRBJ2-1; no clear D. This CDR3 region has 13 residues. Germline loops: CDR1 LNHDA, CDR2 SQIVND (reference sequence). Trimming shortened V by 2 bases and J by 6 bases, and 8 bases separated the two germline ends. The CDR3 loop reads CASSIRNSNEQFF. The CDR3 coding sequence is TGTGCCAGTAGTATAAGAAACTCCAATGAGCAGTTCTTC.

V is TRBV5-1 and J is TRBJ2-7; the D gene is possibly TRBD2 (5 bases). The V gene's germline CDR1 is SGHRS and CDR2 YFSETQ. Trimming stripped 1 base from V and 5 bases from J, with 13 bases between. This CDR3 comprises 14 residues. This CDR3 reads CASSLSGNTHEQYF. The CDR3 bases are TGCGCCAGCAGCTTGAGCGGTAACACCCACGAGCAGTACTTC.

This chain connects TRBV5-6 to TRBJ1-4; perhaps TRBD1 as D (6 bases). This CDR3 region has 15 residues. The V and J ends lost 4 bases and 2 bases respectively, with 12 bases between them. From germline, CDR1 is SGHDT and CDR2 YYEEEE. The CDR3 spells CASSMQGLTNEKLFF. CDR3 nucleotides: TGTGCCAGCAGCATGCAGGGGTTGACTAATGAAAAACTGTTTTTT.

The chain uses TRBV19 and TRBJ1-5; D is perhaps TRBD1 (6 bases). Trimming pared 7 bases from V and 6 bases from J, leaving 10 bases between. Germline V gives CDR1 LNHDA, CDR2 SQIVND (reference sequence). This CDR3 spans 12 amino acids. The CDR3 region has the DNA TGTGCCAGTACAGGGGATCGTCAGCCCCAGCATTTT. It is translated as CASTGDRQPQHF.

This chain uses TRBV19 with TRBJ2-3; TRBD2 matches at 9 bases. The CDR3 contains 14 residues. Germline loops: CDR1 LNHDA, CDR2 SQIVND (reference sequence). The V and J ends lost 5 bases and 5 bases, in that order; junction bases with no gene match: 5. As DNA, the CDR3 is TGTGCCAGTAGTTTGCGGGGGGGGGAAGATACGCAGTATTTT. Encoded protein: CASSLRGGEDTQYF.

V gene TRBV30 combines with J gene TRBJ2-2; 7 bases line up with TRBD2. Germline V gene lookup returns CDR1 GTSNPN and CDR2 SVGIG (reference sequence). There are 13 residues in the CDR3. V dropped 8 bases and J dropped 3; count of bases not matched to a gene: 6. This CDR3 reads CARGRDDTGELFF. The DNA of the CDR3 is TGTGCCCGTGGGAGGGACGACACCGGGGAGCTGTTTTTT.

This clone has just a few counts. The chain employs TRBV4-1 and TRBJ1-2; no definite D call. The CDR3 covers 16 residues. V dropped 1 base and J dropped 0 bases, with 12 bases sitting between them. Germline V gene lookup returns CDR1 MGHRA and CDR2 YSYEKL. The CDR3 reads CASSQVSTTPNYGYTF. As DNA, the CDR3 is TGCGCCAGCAGCCAAGTCTCAACTACCCCTAACTATGGCTACACCTTC.

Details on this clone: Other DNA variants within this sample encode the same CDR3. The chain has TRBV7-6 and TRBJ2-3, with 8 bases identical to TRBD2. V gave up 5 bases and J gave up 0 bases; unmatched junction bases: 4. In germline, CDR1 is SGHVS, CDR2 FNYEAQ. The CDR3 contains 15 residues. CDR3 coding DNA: TGTGCCAGCAGCCCCAGCGGGGGAAGCACAGATACGCAGTATTTT. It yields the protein CASSPSGGSTDTQYF.

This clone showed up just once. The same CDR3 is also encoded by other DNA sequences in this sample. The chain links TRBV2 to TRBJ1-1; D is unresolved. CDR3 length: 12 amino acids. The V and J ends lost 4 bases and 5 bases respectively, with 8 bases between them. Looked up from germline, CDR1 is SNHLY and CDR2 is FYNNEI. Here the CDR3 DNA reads TGTGCCAGCAGTGGGGGAGGAACTGAAGCTTTCTTT. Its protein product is CASSGGGTEAFF.

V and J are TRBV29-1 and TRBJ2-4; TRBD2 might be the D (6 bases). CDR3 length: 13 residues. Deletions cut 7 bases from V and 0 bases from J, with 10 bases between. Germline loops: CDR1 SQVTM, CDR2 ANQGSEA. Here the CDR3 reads CSALAVAKNIQYF. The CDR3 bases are TGCAGCGCATTAGCGGTAGCCAAAAACATTCAGTACTTC.

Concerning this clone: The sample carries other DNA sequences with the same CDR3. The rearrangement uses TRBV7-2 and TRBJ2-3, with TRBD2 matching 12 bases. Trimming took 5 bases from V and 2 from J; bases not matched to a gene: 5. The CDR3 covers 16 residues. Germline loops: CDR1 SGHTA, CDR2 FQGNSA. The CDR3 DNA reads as TGTGCCAGCAGCCTGACTAGCGGGGGCCTCACAGATACGCAGTATTTT. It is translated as CASSLTSGGLTDTQYF.

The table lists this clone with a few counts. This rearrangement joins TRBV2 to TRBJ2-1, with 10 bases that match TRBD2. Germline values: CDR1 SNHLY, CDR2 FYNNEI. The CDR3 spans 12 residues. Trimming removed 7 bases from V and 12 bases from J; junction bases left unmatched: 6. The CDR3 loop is CASTSGGRGQFF. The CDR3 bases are TGTGCCAGCACTAGCGGGGGCCGGGGGCAGTTCTTC.

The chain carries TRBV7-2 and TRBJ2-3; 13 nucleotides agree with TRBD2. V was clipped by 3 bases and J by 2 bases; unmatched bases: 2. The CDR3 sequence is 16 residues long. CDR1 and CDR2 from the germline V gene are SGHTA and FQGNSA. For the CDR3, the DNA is TGTGCCAGCAGCTTCACTAGCGGGGGGGACACAGATACGCAGTATTTT. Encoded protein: CASSFTSGGDTDTQYF.

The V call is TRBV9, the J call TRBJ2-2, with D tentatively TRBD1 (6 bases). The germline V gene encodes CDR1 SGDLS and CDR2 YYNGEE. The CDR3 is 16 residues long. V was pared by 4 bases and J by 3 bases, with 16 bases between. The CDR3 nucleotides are TGTGCCAGCAGCTCCCACAGGGAATTCGACACCGGGGAGCTGTTTTTT. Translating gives CASSSHREFDTGELFF.

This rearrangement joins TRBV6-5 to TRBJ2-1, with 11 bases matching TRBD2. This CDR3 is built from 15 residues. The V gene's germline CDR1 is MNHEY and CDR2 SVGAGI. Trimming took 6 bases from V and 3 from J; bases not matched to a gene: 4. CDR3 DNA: TGTGCCAGCAGAAGCACTAGCGGGGGCTACAATGAGCAGTTCTTC. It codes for CASRSTSGGYNEQFF.

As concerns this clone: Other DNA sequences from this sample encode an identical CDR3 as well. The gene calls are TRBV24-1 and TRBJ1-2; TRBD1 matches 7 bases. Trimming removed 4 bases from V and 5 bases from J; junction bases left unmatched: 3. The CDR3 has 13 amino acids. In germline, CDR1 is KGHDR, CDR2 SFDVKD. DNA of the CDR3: TGTGCCACCAGTGACCCGACAGGGTATGGCTACACCTTC. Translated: CATSDPTGYGYTF.

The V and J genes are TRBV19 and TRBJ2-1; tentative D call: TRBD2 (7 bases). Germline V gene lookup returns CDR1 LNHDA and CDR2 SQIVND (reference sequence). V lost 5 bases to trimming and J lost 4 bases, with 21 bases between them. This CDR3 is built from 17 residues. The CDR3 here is CASSPRVGEGVYNEQFF. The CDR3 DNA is TGTGCCAGTAGTCCCCGGGTGGGGGAGGGGGTTTACAATGAGCAGTTCTTC. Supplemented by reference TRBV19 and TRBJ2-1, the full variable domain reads DGGITQSPKYLFRKEGQNVTLSCEQNLNHDAMYWYRQDPGQGLRLIYYSQIVNDFQKGDIAEGYSVSREKKESFPLTVTSAQKNPTAFYLCASSPRVGEGVYNEQFFGPGTRLTVL.

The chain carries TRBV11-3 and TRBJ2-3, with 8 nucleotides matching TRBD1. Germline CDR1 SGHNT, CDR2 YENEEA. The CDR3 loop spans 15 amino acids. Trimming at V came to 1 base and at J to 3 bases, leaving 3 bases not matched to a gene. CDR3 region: CASSLGQGATDTQYF. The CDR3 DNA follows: TGTGCCAGCAGCTTAGGGCAGGGGGCAACAGATACGCAGTATTTT.

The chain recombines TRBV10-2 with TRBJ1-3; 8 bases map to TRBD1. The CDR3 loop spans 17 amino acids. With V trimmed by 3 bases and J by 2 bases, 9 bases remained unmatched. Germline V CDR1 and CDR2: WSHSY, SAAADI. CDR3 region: CASSDTPTGETGNTIYF. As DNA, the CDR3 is TGCGCCAGCAGTGATACCCCGACAGGGGAAACTGGAAACACCATATATTTT.

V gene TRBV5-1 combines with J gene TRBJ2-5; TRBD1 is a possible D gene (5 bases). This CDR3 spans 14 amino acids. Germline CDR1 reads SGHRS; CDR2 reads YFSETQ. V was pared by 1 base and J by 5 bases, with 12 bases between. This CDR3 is CASSLQGPAETQYF. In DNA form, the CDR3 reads TGCGCCAGCAGCTTGCAGGGCCCGGCGGAGACCCAGTACTTC.

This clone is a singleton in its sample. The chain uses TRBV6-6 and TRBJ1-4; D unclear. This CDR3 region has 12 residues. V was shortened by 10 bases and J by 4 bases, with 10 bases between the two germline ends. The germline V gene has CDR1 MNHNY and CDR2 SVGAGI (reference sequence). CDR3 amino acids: CATAGYNEKLFF. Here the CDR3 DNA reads TGTGCCACGGCGGGGTATAATGAAAAACTGTTTTTT.

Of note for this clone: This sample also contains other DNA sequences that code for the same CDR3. The CDR3 sequence: CASSQRGSTDTQYF. The CDR3 DNA sequence: TGTGCCAGCAGCCAGAGAGGAAGCACAGATACGCAGTATTTT. J is TRBJ2-3 and V is TRBV3-1 (or the pseudogene TRBV3-2); D is unresolved. The CDR3 contains 14 residues. Deletions cut 3 bases from V and 0 bases from J, with 7 bases between. From germline, CDR1 is LGHDT and CDR2 YNNKEL (reference sequence).

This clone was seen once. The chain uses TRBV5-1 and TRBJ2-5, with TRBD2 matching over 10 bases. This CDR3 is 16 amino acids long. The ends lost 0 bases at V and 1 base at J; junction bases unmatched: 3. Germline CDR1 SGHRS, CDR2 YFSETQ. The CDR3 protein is CASSLDSGGPQETQYF. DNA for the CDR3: TGCGCCAGCAGCTTGGATAGCGGGGGGCCCCAAGAGACCCAGTACTTC. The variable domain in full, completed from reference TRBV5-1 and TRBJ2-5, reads KAGVTQTPRYLIKTRGQQVTLSCSPISGHRSVSWYQQTPGQGLQFLFEYFSETQRNKGNFPGRFSGRQFSNSRSEMNVSTLELGDSALYLCASSLDSGGPQETQYFGPGTRLLVL.

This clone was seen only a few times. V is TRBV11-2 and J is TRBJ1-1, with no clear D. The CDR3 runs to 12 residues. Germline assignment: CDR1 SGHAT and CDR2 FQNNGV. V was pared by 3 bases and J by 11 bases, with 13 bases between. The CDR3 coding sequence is TGTGCCAGCAGCTTTCGTGAGATGAGCGCTTTCTTT. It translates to CASSFREMSAFF. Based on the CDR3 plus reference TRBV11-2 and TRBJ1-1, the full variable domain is EAGVAQSPRYKIIEKRQSVAFWCNPISGHATLYWYQQILGQGPKLLIQFQNNGVVDDSQLPKDRFSAERLKGVDSTLKIQPAKLEDSAVYLCASSFREMSAFFGQGTRLTVV.